This TCR beta chain was found in a study of blood T cell repertoires in COVID-19. Study as a whole: PBMCs, B-cell-depleted T cells, or T cells were the source of the cDNA or gDNA that made up the material.

Repertoires were generated with immunoSEQ multiplex PCR, while TCRdb's copy carries only in-frame clones and drops some. The profile shows approximately 130,000 clones, around four fifths of them singletons. Details on this clone: Additional DNA sequences in this sample encode the identical CDR3.

Between the trimmed V and J ends, which lost 2 bases and 5 bases, there was a span of 6 bases. The CDR3 contains 11 residues. CDR1 and CDR2 from the germline V gene are DFQATT and SNEGSKA (reference sequence). Input material: peripheral blood. The chain has TRBV20-1 and TRBJ1-2; TRBD1 might be the D (5 bases). This clonotype was obtained from a human donor in a cohort sampled during active COVID-19. CDR3 DNA sequence: TGCAGTGCTAGACAGGGATATGGCTACACCTTC. This gives the protein CSARQGYGYTF.